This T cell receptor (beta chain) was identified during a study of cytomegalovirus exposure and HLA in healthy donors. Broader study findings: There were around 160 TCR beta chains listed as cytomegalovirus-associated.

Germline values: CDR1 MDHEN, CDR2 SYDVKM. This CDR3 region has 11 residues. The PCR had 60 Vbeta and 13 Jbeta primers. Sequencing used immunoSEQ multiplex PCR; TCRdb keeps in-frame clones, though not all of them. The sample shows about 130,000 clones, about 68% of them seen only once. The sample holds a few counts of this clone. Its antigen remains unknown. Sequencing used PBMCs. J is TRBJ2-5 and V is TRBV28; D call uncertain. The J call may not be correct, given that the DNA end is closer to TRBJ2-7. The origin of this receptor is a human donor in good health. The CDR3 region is CASSLLYEQYF. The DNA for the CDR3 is TGTGCCAGCAGTTTACTCTACGAGCAGTACTTC.